This TCR beta chain stems from a study of regulatory T cells in long-lasting Graves disease. Points from the study as a whole: The persistent group shared around 2,600 public clonotypes, more than the approximately 970 shared by new patients. Persistent disease preferred TRBV28, TRBJ1-2 and TRBJ2-5; new disease, TRBV20-1 and TRBJ2-1.

Time point here: newly diagnosed GD, antithyroid drugs for less than 3 months. The TCR library used RNA extracted from PBMCs. Assembly of TCR beta libraries relied on iRepertoire HTBI primers together with Arm-PCR of CDR3 regions. TCRdb passed the multiplex PCR reads through MiXCR, listing each CDR3 protein once. This sample has 450,000 to 600,000 distinct CDR3 sequences, with roughly 14% found just once. Note on this clonotype: Its antigen is not identified. At one end the junction does not follow the germline gene, possibly because of a read error.

The CDR3 consists of 15 residues. From germline, CDR1 is MNHEY and CDR2 SMNVEV (reference sequence). The data also belong to a second study, concerning T cells in Graves' hyperthyroidism and ophthalmopathy. As reported in that work: Hyperthyroidism had been newly diagnosed in patients aged 18 to 65, and its duration was under 2 months. Not enrolled were patients with uncontrolled infection, other autoimmune disease, pregnancy or lactation.

The gene calls are TRBV27 and TRBJ1-3; no clear D gene. Sequencing used peripheral blood mononuclear cells (PBMCs), obtained at new diagnosis, from a patient treated with antithyroid drugs. The origin of this receptor is a man between 25 and 39 years old with Graves disease. The CDR3 DNA follows: TGTGTCAGCAGTCTCGCAGGATTCTCTGGAAACACCATATATTTT. Protein sequence: CVSSLAGFSGNTIYF.